Listed below are T cell receptor beta chains from one sample, sequenced in a study of T-cell reconstitution after alpha-beta-depleted transplantation in children. MiXCR was run by TCRdb on the PCR reads, yielding one entry per CDR3 protein. The data show around 400,000 distinct CDR3 sequences, roughly a tenth seen once. The material sequenced was PBMCs from the stem cell graft donor, taken from the stem cell graft. The receptor set was obtained from a human donor who donated a stem cell graft to a child with acute myeloid leukemia. Each CDR3 is given with its conserved first and last residue. Fields, in order: D gene, clone size, V gene, J gene, CDR3 protein, CDR3 DNA. The D gene is left open where the match is weak. Size values are once, few and many counts, or a class for expanded clones, and some rows have none.

d_gene: .
abundance: .
v_gene: TRBV30
j_gene: TRBJ2-2
CDR3aa: CAWSLPREARVTGELFF
CDR3nt: TGTGCCTGGAGTCTGCCCCGAGAGGCCAGGGTGACCGGGGAGCTGTTTTTT

d_gene: TRBD2
abundance: many
v_gene: TRBV5-5
j_gene: TRBJ2-1
CDR3aa: CASSYRLASSYNEQFF
CDR3nt: TGTGCCAGCAGTTACAGACTAGCCAGCTCCTACAATGAGCAGTTCTTC

d_gene: .
abundance: few
v_gene: TRBV12-3/TRBV12-4
j_gene: TRBJ2-7
CDR3aa: CASSLGGGQYF
CDR3nt: TGTGCCAGCAGTTTAGGGGGCGGGCAGTACTTC

d_gene: TRBD2
abundance: few
v_gene: TRBV7-3
j_gene: TRBJ2-3
CDR3aa: CASSGGTSGRTDTQYF
CDR3nt: TGTGCCAGCAGCGGGGGGACTAGCGGCCGCACAGATACGCAGTATTTT

d_gene: TRBD1
abundance: few
v_gene: TRBV5-6
j_gene: TRBJ2-5
CDR3aa: CASSQLRQGVEETQYF
CDR3nt: TGTGCCAGCAGCCAATTGAGACAGGGCGTGGAGGAGACCCAGTACTTC

d_gene: .
abundance: .
v_gene: TRBV11-1
j_gene: TRBJ1-2
CDR3aa: CASSAPRAGYGYTF
CDR3nt: TGTGCCAGCAGCGCGCCCAGGGCGGGCTATGGCTACACCTTC

d_gene: .
abundance: .
v_gene: TRBV30
j_gene: TRBJ2-5
CDR3aa: CAWGPSETQYF
CDR3nt: TGTGCCTGGGGTCCCAGCGAGACCCAGTACTTC

d_gene: TRBD1
abundance: .
v_gene: TRBV7-2
j_gene: TRBJ2-2
CDR3aa: CASSFNGDRGSTGELFF
CDR3nt: TGTGCCAGCAGTTTTAACGGGGACAGGGGGAGCACCGGGGAGCTGTTTTTT

d_gene: .
abundance: few
v_gene: TRBV19
j_gene: TRBJ1-3
CDR3aa: CASRSTAASSGNTIYF
CDR3nt: TGTGCCAGTAGGTCGACAGCCGCCAGCTCTGGAAACACCATATATTTT

d_gene: .
abundance: few
v_gene: TRBV7-3
j_gene: TRBJ1-1
CDR3aa: CASSSGQRNEAFF
CDR3nt: TGTGCCAGCAGCTCAGGACAGAGGAATGAAGCTTTCTTT

d_gene: TRBD1
abundance: .
v_gene: TRBV20-1
j_gene: TRBJ1-2
CDR3aa: CSARAKDRVYGYTF
CDR3nt: TGCAGTGCTAGAGCAAAGGACAGGGTCTATGGCTACACCTTC

d_gene: TRBD1
abundance: .
v_gene: TRBV27
j_gene: TRBJ2-2
CDR3aa: CASSQGQGVGELFF
CDR3nt: TGTGCCAGCAGCCAAGGACAGGGGGTCGGGGAGCTGTTTTTT

d_gene: TRBD2
abundance: .
v_gene: TRBV7-2
j_gene: TRBJ2-5
CDR3aa: CASSLGTSKETQYF
CDR3nt: TGTGCCAGCAGCCTCGGGACTAGCAAAGAGACCCAGTACTTC

d_gene: .
abundance: .
v_gene: TRBV5-1
j_gene: TRBJ2-3
CDR3aa: CASSYQTSTDTQYF
CDR3nt: TGCGCCAGCAGCTACCAAACTAGCACAGATACGCAGTATTTT

d_gene: .
abundance: .
v_gene: TRBV10-3
j_gene: TRBJ2-2
CDR3aa: CAIRLDTGGRGELFF
CDR3nt: TGTGCCATCAGGCTTGATACCGGGGGCCGCGGGGAGCTGTTTTTT

d_gene: TRBD2
abundance: few
v_gene: TRBV27
j_gene: TRBJ2-1
CDR3aa: CASSLSPAGDNEQFF
CDR3nt: TGTGCCAGCAGTTTATCCCCAGCGGGGGACAATGAGCAGTTCTTC

d_gene: .
abundance: .
v_gene: TRBV6-2/TRBV6-3
j_gene: TRBJ2-2
CDR3aa: CASSYNPVPSDHLENTWELFF
CDR3nt: TGTGCCAGCAGTTACAACCCAGTACCATCGGACCATTTAGAGAACACCTGGGAGCTGTTTTTT

d_gene: TRBD2
abundance: few
v_gene: TRBV7-3
j_gene: TRBJ2-2
CDR3aa: CASSLRASGGLITGELFF
CDR3nt: TGTGCCAGCAGCTTAAGGGCTAGCGGGGGGTTAATCACCGGGGAGCTGTTTTTT